This entry lists 7 T cell receptor beta chains sequenced from one sample in a study of blood T cell repertoires in COVID-19. Generated by immunoSEQ multiplex PCR, the TCRdb table keeps only in-frame clones and is missing some. The sample consists of about 240,000 clones, 75% to 85% of them appearing once. Sequencing was carried out using peripheral blood. These receptors all come from a woman aged 55 to 70 with active or convalescent COVID-19.

The V and J genes are TRBV7-8 and TRBJ2-4; D call uncertain. Trimming left V 5 bases short and J 3 bases short, with 11 bases between. Germline V CDR1 and CDR2: SGHVS, FQNEAQ. The length of the CDR3 is 14 residues. CDR3: CASSPWRIKNIQYF. CDR3 in DNA: TGTGCCAGCAGCCCCTGGCGGATCAAAAACATTCAGTACTTC.

V is TRBV6-5 and J is TRBJ1-3, with D tentatively TRBD1 (6 bases). Trimming took off 6 bases at V and 8 bases at J, with 17 bases between the two ends. The CDR3 has 14 residues. Germline V gene lookup returns CDR1 MNHEY and CDR2 SVGAGI. The CDR3 reads CASRTPGGRDTIYF. In DNA, the CDR3 is TGTGCCAGCAGAACTCCGGGGGGCCGGGACACCATATATTTT.

The chain employs TRBV21-1 and TRBJ2-5; the D call in the table, TRBD2, was not verified against the DNA. TRBV21-1 is listed as a pseudogene. The CDR3 spans 22 residues. This CDR3 reads CASSNGVSRCGAGGKYQETQYF. DNA for the CDR3: TGTGCCAGCAGCAATGGGGTTTCGCGTTGTGGGGCGGGGGGGAAGTATCAAGAGACCCAGTACTTC.

With regard to this clone: The same CDR3 also results from other DNA sequences found in this sample. The CDR3 DNA reads TGTGCCTGGAGTGTGGGGACAGTCTATGGCTACACCTTC. It encodes CAWSVGTVYGYTF. The gene calls are TRBV30 and TRBJ1-2; 7 positions agree with TRBD1. The CDR3 loop spans 13 amino acids. Per the germline V gene, CDR1 is GTSNPN and CDR2 is SVGIG (reference sequence). Trimming at V came to 0 bases and at J to 4 bases, leaving 2 bases not matched to a gene.

The CDR3 nucleotides read TGTGCCAGCAGCTTAGGTAGGGGTTCAGGCTACACTAACTATGGCTACACCTTC. Its protein is CASSLGRGSGYTNYGYTF. The chain employs TRBV7-9 and TRBJ1-2; TRBD1 is a possible D gene (5 bases). The CDR3 covers 18 residues. V gave up 1 base and J gave up 0 bases, with 18 bases separating them. From germline, CDR1 is SEHNR and CDR2 FQNEAQ (reference sequence). Variable domain in full (rest from reference TRBV7-9 and TRBJ1-2): DTGVSQNPRHKITKRGQNVTFRCDPISEHNRLYWYRQTLGQGPEFLTYFQNEAQLEKSRLLSDRFSAERPKGSFSTLEIQRTEQGDSAMYLCASSLGRGSGYTNYGYTFGSGTRLTVV.

The chain joins TRBV30 to TRBJ2-4; D gene uncertain. Germline CDR1 GTSNPN, CDR2 SVGIG (reference sequence). This CDR3 region has 12 residues. Trimming removed 2 bases at V and 8 bases at J, with 10 bases between. CDR3 bases: TGTGCCTGGAGTTTACGCGTGGACATTCAGTACTTC. It specifies CAWSLRVDIQYF.

The chain couples TRBV20-1 to TRBJ1-1; D is possibly TRBD1 (6 bases). Germline V gene sequence: CDR1 DFQATT, CDR2 SNEGSKA (reference sequence). The CDR3 covers 12 residues. V was shortened by 3 bases and J by 4 bases, with 9 bases between the two germline ends. The chain's CDR3 is CSASRTVTEAFF. The CDR3 DNA follows: TGCAGTGCTAGTCGGACAGTCACTGAAGCTTTCTTT.